These T cell receptor beta chains were read from a single sample in a study of vaccination and CD4 T cells after COVID-19. The antigens these receptors bind are not known. TCRdb reprocessed the PCR reads via MiXCR and lists one record per CDR3 protein. Of approximately 6,000 distinct CDR3 sequences detected, about two thirds appear once; the ten largest clones hold around a fifth. The specimen was CD4+ T cells from blood, cultured in vitro. All receptors come from a human donor who had recovered from COVID-19. The CDR3 runs from the conserved cysteine through the conserved F or W. Fields, in order: clone size, V gene, D gene, J gene, CDR3 protein, CDR3 DNA. A D gene is named only where the DNA matches it firmly. Rows give clone size only sometimes, using once, few, many, or a class for an expanded clone.

clone size: few
V gene: TRBV20-1
D gene: .
J gene: TRBJ2-3
CDR3 protein: CSARLTDGGRRTSRTDTQYF
CDR3 DNA: TGCAGTGCTCGCTTAACGGACGGCGGAAGGAGGACTTCCCGCACAGATACGCAGTATTTT

clone size: .
V gene: TRBV24-1
D gene: .
J gene: TRBJ1-4
CDR3 protein: CATHRGPPANEKLFF
CDR3 DNA: TGTGCCACCCACCGGGGGCCACCGGCTAATGAAAAACTGTTTTTT

clone size: once
V gene: TRBV7-3
D gene: TRBD1
J gene: TRBJ1-2
CDR3 protein: CASSPGQGNGYTF
CDR3 DNA: TGTGCCAGCAGCCCCGGACAGGGAAATGGCTACACCTTC

clone size: .
V gene: TRBV6-4
D gene: .
J gene: TRBJ1-6
CDR3 protein: CASSEWQGSSPLHF
CDR3 DNA: TGTGCCAGCAGTGAGTGGCAGGGGAGTTCACCCCTCCACTTT

clone size: .
V gene: TRBV20-1
D gene: TRBD1
J gene: TRBJ1-5
CDR3 protein: CSAIKNNRGGNQPQHF
CDR3 DNA: TGCAGTGCTATCAAAAACAACAGGGGCGGAAATCAGCCCCAGCATTTT

clone size: .
V gene: TRBV7-3
D gene: .
J gene: TRBJ2-4
CDR3 protein: CASRIPQPGETKNIQYF
CDR3 DNA: TGTGCCAGCAGAATACCTCAACCAGGGGAAACCAAAAACATTCAGTACTTC

clone size: .
V gene: TRBV15
D gene: .
J gene: TRBJ1-2
CDR3 protein: CATSGANYGYTF
CDR3 DNA: TGTGCCACCAGCGGGGCCAACTATGGCTACACCTTC

clone size: large
V gene: TRBV7-2
D gene: .
J gene: TRBJ2-3
CDR3 protein: CASSSPLTDTQYF
CDR3 DNA: TGTGCCAGCAGCTCCCCCCTCACAGATACGCAGTATTTT

clone size: .
V gene: TRBV2
D gene: .
J gene: TRBJ2-7
CDR3 protein: CAIGGAARGHEQYF
CDR3 DNA: TGTGCCATAGGGGGGGCCGCAAGGGGCCACGAGCAGTACTTC

clone size: .
V gene: TRBV28
D gene: .
J gene: TRBJ1-1
CDR3 protein: CASSFMLGLLQVPDAFF
CDR3 DNA: TGTGCCAGCAGTTTTATGCTGGGTCTCTTACAGGTTCCTGATGCTTTCTTT

clone size: few
V gene: TRBV19
D gene: TRBD2
J gene: TRBJ2-7
CDR3 protein: CASSRTSGSSYEQYF
CDR3 DNA: TGTGCCAGTAGTAGGACTAGCGGGAGCTCCTACGAGCAGTACTTC